The rows below give T cell receptor beta chains drawn from one sample of a study of blood T cell repertoires in COVID-19. Sequenced by immunoSEQ multiplex PCR; TCRdb stores in-frame clones only, minus some. Altogether hundreds of thousands of clones are present, approximately 91% being singletons, with the ten largest covering roughly 9%. Sequencing used peripheral blood. These receptors originate from a young man with active or convalescent COVID-19. The CDR3 runs from the conserved cysteine through the conserved F or W. The D gene is left open where the match is weak. The size entry is marked missing in some rows and otherwise reads once, few, many or a size class.

TRBV7-9	TRBD1	NA	TRBJ2-7	CASRIGQGNDEQYF	TGTGCCAGCAGGATCGGACAGGGTAACGACGAGCAGTACTTC
TRBV6-5	TRBD1	NA	TRBJ1-1	CASRQGLNTEAFF	TGTGCCAGCAGACAGGGGTTGAACACTGAAGCTTTCTTT
TRBV24-1	TRBD2	NA	TRBJ2-7	CATSGQRGSSYEQYF	TGTGCCACCAGTGGCCAGCGGGGGAGCTCCTACGAGCAGTACTTC
TRBV18	TRBD2	NA	TRBJ2-3	CASSLATSGGPGDTQYF	TGTGCCAGCTCGCTCGCAACTAGCGGGGGGCCCGGGGATACGCAGTATTTT
TRBV19	NA	NA	TRBJ1-5	CASSTNSGLDQPQHF	TGTGCCAGTAGTACCAACTCAGGGTTGGATCAGCCCCAGCATTTT
TRBV2	NA	NA	TRBJ2-3	CASSSTAYGTDTQYF	TGTGCCAGCAGTTCGACAGCTTACGGCACAGATACGCAGTATTTT
TRBV7-8	TRBD2	NA	TRBJ2-3	CASSLLLAGVTDTQYF	TGTGCCAGCAGCTTACTACTAGCGGGGGTCACAGATACGCAGTATTTT
TRBV27	NA	NA	TRBJ1-1	CASSFWAGKAFF	TGTGCCAGCAGTTTTTGGGCCGGCAAAGCTTTCTTT
TRBV15	TRBD1	few	TRBJ1-3	CATSQESGTGGNTIYF	TGTGCCACCAGTCAAGAGTCGGGGACAGGTGGAAACACCATATATTTT
TRBV18	TRBD2	NA	TRBJ2-3	CASSERGGTSTDTQYF	TGTGCCAGCTCAGAACGCGGGGGAACTAGCACAGATACGCAGTATTTT
TRBV4-3	NA	NA	TRBJ2-1	CASSQGSSYNEQFF	TGCGCCAGCAGCCAAGGCAGCTCCTACAATGAGCAGTTCTTC
TRBV4-3	TRBD1	once	TRBJ1-1	CASSQIGTGAAEAFF	TGCGCCAGCAGCCAAATCGGAACAGGGGCCGCTGAAGCTTTCTTT
TRBV6-5	NA	NA	TRBJ2-7	CASRLPGDIYEQYF	TGTGCCAGCAGACTTCCAGGGGACATCTACGAGCAGTACTTC
TRBV5-6	TRBD1	NA	TRBJ1-5	CASRSRDRRVKVYQPQHF	TGTGCCAGCCGATCCCGGGACAGAAGGGTGAAGGTATATCAGCCCCAGCATTTT
TRBV10-3	TRBD1	NA	TRBJ1-5	CATGTAINQPQHF	TGTGCCACCGGGACAGCGATCAATCAGCCCCAGCATTTT
TRBV2	NA	NA	TRBJ1-1	CASRLSEAFF	TGTGCCAGCAGACTGTCTGAAGCTTTCTTT
TRBV18	TRBD2	NA	TRBJ2-1	CASSLPGTSENNEQFF	TGTGCCAGCTCACTCCCCGGGACTAGCGAGAACAATGAGCAGTTCTTC
TRBV3-1/TRBV3-2	TRBD1	NA	TRBJ1-3	CASSSGTGGVEHF	TGTGCCAGCAGCTCAGGAACAGGGGGAGTCGAGCATTTT
TRBV7-6	TRBD1	NA	TRBJ2-2	CASSLTGGTGELFF	TGTGCCAGCAGCCTGACAGGGGGTACCGGGGAGCTGTTTTTT
TRBV24-1	NA	NA	TRBJ2-5	CATSDSTRGEGETQYF	TGTGCCACCAGTGATTCTACTAGGGGGGAGGGAGAGACCCAGTACTTC
TRBV2	NA	NA	TRBJ2-3	CASSPSSSDTQYF	TGTGCCAGCAGCCCTAGCTCATCAGATACGCAGTATTTT
TRBV7-9	TRBD1	NA	TRBJ2-3	CASSPRDRVKTDTQYF	TGTGCCAGCAGCCCGAGGGACAGGGTGAAAACAGATACGCAGTATTTT
TRBV5-6	NA	NA	TRBJ2-7	CASSSGSSYEQYF	TGTGCCAGCAGCTCCGGGAGCTCCTACGAGCAGTACTTC
TRBV19	TRBD1	NA	TRBJ2-3	CASSRRDRGTDTQYF	TGTGCCAGTAGTCGCCGGGACAGGGGAACAGATACGCAGTATTTT